These T cell receptor beta chains were read from a single sample in a study of PD-1 blockade in classical Hodgkin lymphoma. Assay used: immunoSEQ multiplex PCR; TCRdb lists only in-frame clones, some missing. The profile shows about 16,000 clones, 84% of them singletons. The sequenced sample was peripheral blood mononuclear cells (PBMCs). All receptors come from a human donor with classical Hodgkin lymphoma. Both conserved end residues are part of each CDR3. The order of the fields is CDR3 DNA, CDR3 protein, clone size, CDR3 length, D gene, V gene, J gene. D genes are given only for firm matches. Rows may omit the clone size; those that give it use once, few, many or a size class.

TGTGCCAGCAGTGAAACGGGGTCCCTCGGGGAGCTGTTTTTT,CASSETGSLGELFF,NA,14,NA,TRBV2,TRBJ2-2
TGTGCCAGCAGTGAAAGAGGGGGGGAATCATCCACCATATATTTT,CASSERGGESSTIYF,NA,15,NA,TRBV6-1,TRBJ1-3
TGTGCCAGTAGTATAGTTAGGGCAGACACTCGCAATGAGCAGTTCTTC,CASSIVRADTRNEQFF,NA,16,NA,TRBV19,TRBJ2-1
TGTGCCAGCAGCTTACTGAACAGGGGCCCAGGAAACATTCAGTACTTC,CASSLLNRGPGNIQYF,NA,16,TRBD1,TRBV7-8,TRBJ2-4
TGTGCCAGCTCACCAGGGGGCAGGCCAGACTACGAGCAGTACTTC,CASSPGGRPDYEQYF,NA,15,NA,TRBV18,TRBJ2-7
TGTGCCAGCAGTGAAGGGCCCTACTATCAGCCCCAGCATTTT,CASSEGPYYQPQHF,NA,14,NA,TRBV25-1,TRBJ1-5
TGTGCCAGCGGGTATAGGTCAGGGGATTCACCCCTCCACTTT,CASGYRSGDSPLHF,few,14,NA,TRBV4-2,TRBJ1-6
TGTGCCAGCAGCTTGGAGCCGGGAAACAGAAGGACCCAGTACTTC,CASSLEPGNRRTQYF,NA,15,NA,TRBV7-2,TRBJ2-5
TGTGCCTCCTCGTGGGGCCCTAATGAAAAACTGTTTTTT,CASSWGPNEKLFF,NA,13,NA,TRBV28,TRBJ1-4
TGTGCCAGCAGCCTGGGGAGGAGTGAAGCTTTCTTT,CASSLGRSEAFF,NA,12,NA,TRBV7-2,TRBJ1-1
TGTGCCAGCAGTTCGACCCCCCCTCCTAGCAATCAGCCCCAGCATTTT,CASSSTPPPSNQPQHF,NA,16,NA,TRBV28,TRBJ1-5
TGTGCCAGTAGTATCTCGGGGTCCACAGATACGCAGTATTTT,CASSISGSTDTQYF,NA,14,NA,TRBV19,TRBJ2-3
TGTGCCAGCAGTTTGACAGGGGTCGACGAGCAGTACTTC,CASSLTGVDEQYF,NA,13,TRBD1,TRBV27,TRBJ2-7
TGTGCCAGTAGCCCCTTCGGAGGAGGTGGCACTGAAGCTTTCTTT,CASSPFGGGGTEAFF,NA,15,NA,TRBV19,TRBJ1-1
TGTGCCAGCAGTTACTCGAGGTCTCAAGATACGCAGTATTTT,CASSYSRSQDTQYF,once,14,NA,TRBV6-5,TRBJ2-3
TGTGCCAGCAGGAGGACCGGGACAGGGATAAACGAGCAGTACTTC,CASRRTGTGINEQYF,NA,15,TRBD1,TRBV27,TRBJ2-7
TGCGCCAGCAGCTTCTCAACCGGGACTAGCGGGAGAAATGAGCAGTTCTTC,CASSFSTGTSGRNEQFF,NA,17,TRBD2,TRBV5-1,TRBJ2-1
TGTGCCAGCAGCCGGACAGGGGAAAATGAAAAACTGTTTTTT,CASSRTGENEKLFF,NA,14,TRBD1,TRBV6-5,TRBJ1-4
TGTGCCAGCAGTTTTGTCTCAGGCCTCACTAACACTGAAGCTTTCTTT,CASSFVSGLTNTEAFF,NA,16,NA,TRBV28,TRBJ1-1
TGTGCCAGTAGTATAGGGTCCCGGGGGGGAGAGACCCAGTACTTC,CASSIGSRGGETQYF,NA,15,TRBD2,TRBV19,TRBJ2-5
TGTGCCAGTCGCACTGCGGGGACAGATACGCAGTATTTT,CASRTAGTDTQYF,NA,13,NA,TRBV19,TRBJ2-3
TGTGCCAGTAGTATGGAGACCAGCTCCTACAATGAGCAGTTCTTC,CASSMETSSYNEQFF,NA,15,NA,TRBV19,TRBJ2-1
TGTGCCAGCAGTGGAGCCGGGACTAGCGGGACCTCCGAGACCCAGTACTTC,CASSGAGTSGTSETQYF,NA,17,TRBD2,TRBV28,TRBJ2-5
TGCACCAGCAGCTCTGCCGGGACAGGGTCGAACATTCAGTACTTC,CTSSSAGTGSNIQYF,NA,15,NA,TRBV1,TRBJ2-4
TGTGCCAGCTCACGCGCAAGCGTCCAGGGGGCTGAAGCTTTCTTT,CASSRASVQGAEAFF,NA,15,TRBD1,TRBV18,TRBJ1-1
TGTGCCAGATCCCGGGAGGGCGGCAATCAGCCCCAGCATTTT,CARSREGGNQPQHF,NA,14,NA,TRBV6-6,TRBJ1-5
TGTGCCAGTAGTAAACACAGGGGGCTAAGAGAGACCCAGTACTTC,CASSKHRGLRETQYF,NA,15,TRBD1,TRBV19,TRBJ2-5
TGTGCCAGCAGTTACCAAAGGACTAGCTACAATGAGCAGTTCTTC,CASSYQRTSYNEQFF,NA,15,TRBD2,TRBV6-5,TRBJ2-1
TGTGCCAGCAGTCCCCCCCGAAACATTCAGTACTTC,CASSPPRNIQYF,NA,12,NA,TRBV28,TRBJ2-4
TGTGCCAGCAGCGTTAATTCGGGTTGGCAGCCCCAGCATTTT,CASSVNSGWQPQHF,NA,14,NA,TRBV6-1,TRBJ1-5
TGCGCCAGCAGCTCGGGGAGGGGGCGGTTCACAGATACGCAGTATTTT,CASSSGRGRFTDTQYF,NA,16,NA,TRBV5-1,TRBJ2-3
TGTGCCAGCAGCTTAGGCCTCGAGTTGGGGACCCTGGGAGATACGCAGTATTTT,CASSLGLELGTLGDTQYF,NA,18,NA,TRBV13,TRBJ2-3
TGTGCCAGCTCACCCCTACATGGGGACGATCAGCCCCAGCATTTT,CASSPLHGDDQPQHF,NA,15,NA,TRBV18,TRBJ1-5
TGTGCCAGCTGTACGGGACAGGATAATGGTGAGCAGTTCTTC,CASCTGQDNGEQFF,NA,14,TRBD1,TRBV6-9,TRBJ2-1
TGTGCCAGCAGCTTATGGTGGAAGGGCGGCTACACCTTC,CASSLWWKGGYTF,once,13,NA,TRBV11-1,TRBJ1-2
TGTGCCAGCGGATCTGGGACACGCAACAATGAGCAGTTCTTC,CASGSGTRNNEQFF,NA,14,NA,TRBV11-2,TRBJ2-1
TGCAGCGTTGAAGGGGCGACCCAGTACTTC,CSVEGATQYF,once,10,NA,TRBV29-1,TRBJ2-5
TGTGCCAGCAGCTTAGGGTACCCACGACCTCCTAACTATGGCTACACCTTC,CASSLGYPRPPNYGYTF,NA,17,NA,TRBV13,TRBJ1-2
TGTGCCAGCAGTTTACACAGCCTGGCCTACGAGCAGTACTTC,CASSLHSLAYEQYF,NA,14,NA,TRBV6-5,TRBJ2-7
TGCGCCAGCAGCGTTGCTAGCGGGGGTTACGAGCAGTACTTC,CASSVASGGYEQYF,NA,14,TRBD2,TRBV5-1,TRBJ2-7
TGTGCTAGCAGTCGGGGACAGCATGAGACCCAGTACTTC,CASSRGQHETQYF,NA,13,TRBD1,TRBV7-7,TRBJ2-5
TGTGCCAGCAGCTTAGTCGGGCTAGCGGAATACTCTGGGGCCAACGTCCTGACTTTC,CASSLVGLAEYSGANVLTF,NA,19,TRBD2,TRBV7-6,TRBJ2-6
TGTGCCAGCAGGATATCTACCGGGGAGCTGTTTTTT,CASRISTGELFF,NA,12,NA,TRBV2,TRBJ2-2
TGTGCCGTAAGGACTAGCGGAAGCTACGAGCAGTACTTC,CAVRTSGSYEQYF,NA,13,TRBD2,TRBV10-3,TRBJ2-7
TGCGCCAGCAGCTTGGGACAGAAGAACACTGAAGCTTTCTTT,CASSLGQKNTEAFF,NA,14,NA,TRBV5-1,TRBJ1-1